This TCR beta chain was captured in a study of blood T cell repertoires in COVID-19. Profiling relied on immunoSEQ multiplex PCR, and the TCRdb table lists in-frame clones only, not all of them. The sample has approximately 300,000 clones; roughly 85% are singletons. In germline, CDR1 is LNHNV, CDR2 YYDKDF (reference sequence). V was clipped by 3 bases and J by 6 bases, with 12 bases between them. CDR3 length equals 14 residues. The V gene is TRBV15, the J gene TRBJ2-1; D gene ambiguous. The receptor was derived from a woman in her thirties who had been exposed to COVID-19. The sequenced material came from PBMCs or T cells enriched from blood (not recorded which). The CDR3 here is CATSRPGISNEQFF. The DNA for the CDR3 is TGTGCCACCAGCAGGCCGGGTATAAGCAATGAGCAGTTCTTC.